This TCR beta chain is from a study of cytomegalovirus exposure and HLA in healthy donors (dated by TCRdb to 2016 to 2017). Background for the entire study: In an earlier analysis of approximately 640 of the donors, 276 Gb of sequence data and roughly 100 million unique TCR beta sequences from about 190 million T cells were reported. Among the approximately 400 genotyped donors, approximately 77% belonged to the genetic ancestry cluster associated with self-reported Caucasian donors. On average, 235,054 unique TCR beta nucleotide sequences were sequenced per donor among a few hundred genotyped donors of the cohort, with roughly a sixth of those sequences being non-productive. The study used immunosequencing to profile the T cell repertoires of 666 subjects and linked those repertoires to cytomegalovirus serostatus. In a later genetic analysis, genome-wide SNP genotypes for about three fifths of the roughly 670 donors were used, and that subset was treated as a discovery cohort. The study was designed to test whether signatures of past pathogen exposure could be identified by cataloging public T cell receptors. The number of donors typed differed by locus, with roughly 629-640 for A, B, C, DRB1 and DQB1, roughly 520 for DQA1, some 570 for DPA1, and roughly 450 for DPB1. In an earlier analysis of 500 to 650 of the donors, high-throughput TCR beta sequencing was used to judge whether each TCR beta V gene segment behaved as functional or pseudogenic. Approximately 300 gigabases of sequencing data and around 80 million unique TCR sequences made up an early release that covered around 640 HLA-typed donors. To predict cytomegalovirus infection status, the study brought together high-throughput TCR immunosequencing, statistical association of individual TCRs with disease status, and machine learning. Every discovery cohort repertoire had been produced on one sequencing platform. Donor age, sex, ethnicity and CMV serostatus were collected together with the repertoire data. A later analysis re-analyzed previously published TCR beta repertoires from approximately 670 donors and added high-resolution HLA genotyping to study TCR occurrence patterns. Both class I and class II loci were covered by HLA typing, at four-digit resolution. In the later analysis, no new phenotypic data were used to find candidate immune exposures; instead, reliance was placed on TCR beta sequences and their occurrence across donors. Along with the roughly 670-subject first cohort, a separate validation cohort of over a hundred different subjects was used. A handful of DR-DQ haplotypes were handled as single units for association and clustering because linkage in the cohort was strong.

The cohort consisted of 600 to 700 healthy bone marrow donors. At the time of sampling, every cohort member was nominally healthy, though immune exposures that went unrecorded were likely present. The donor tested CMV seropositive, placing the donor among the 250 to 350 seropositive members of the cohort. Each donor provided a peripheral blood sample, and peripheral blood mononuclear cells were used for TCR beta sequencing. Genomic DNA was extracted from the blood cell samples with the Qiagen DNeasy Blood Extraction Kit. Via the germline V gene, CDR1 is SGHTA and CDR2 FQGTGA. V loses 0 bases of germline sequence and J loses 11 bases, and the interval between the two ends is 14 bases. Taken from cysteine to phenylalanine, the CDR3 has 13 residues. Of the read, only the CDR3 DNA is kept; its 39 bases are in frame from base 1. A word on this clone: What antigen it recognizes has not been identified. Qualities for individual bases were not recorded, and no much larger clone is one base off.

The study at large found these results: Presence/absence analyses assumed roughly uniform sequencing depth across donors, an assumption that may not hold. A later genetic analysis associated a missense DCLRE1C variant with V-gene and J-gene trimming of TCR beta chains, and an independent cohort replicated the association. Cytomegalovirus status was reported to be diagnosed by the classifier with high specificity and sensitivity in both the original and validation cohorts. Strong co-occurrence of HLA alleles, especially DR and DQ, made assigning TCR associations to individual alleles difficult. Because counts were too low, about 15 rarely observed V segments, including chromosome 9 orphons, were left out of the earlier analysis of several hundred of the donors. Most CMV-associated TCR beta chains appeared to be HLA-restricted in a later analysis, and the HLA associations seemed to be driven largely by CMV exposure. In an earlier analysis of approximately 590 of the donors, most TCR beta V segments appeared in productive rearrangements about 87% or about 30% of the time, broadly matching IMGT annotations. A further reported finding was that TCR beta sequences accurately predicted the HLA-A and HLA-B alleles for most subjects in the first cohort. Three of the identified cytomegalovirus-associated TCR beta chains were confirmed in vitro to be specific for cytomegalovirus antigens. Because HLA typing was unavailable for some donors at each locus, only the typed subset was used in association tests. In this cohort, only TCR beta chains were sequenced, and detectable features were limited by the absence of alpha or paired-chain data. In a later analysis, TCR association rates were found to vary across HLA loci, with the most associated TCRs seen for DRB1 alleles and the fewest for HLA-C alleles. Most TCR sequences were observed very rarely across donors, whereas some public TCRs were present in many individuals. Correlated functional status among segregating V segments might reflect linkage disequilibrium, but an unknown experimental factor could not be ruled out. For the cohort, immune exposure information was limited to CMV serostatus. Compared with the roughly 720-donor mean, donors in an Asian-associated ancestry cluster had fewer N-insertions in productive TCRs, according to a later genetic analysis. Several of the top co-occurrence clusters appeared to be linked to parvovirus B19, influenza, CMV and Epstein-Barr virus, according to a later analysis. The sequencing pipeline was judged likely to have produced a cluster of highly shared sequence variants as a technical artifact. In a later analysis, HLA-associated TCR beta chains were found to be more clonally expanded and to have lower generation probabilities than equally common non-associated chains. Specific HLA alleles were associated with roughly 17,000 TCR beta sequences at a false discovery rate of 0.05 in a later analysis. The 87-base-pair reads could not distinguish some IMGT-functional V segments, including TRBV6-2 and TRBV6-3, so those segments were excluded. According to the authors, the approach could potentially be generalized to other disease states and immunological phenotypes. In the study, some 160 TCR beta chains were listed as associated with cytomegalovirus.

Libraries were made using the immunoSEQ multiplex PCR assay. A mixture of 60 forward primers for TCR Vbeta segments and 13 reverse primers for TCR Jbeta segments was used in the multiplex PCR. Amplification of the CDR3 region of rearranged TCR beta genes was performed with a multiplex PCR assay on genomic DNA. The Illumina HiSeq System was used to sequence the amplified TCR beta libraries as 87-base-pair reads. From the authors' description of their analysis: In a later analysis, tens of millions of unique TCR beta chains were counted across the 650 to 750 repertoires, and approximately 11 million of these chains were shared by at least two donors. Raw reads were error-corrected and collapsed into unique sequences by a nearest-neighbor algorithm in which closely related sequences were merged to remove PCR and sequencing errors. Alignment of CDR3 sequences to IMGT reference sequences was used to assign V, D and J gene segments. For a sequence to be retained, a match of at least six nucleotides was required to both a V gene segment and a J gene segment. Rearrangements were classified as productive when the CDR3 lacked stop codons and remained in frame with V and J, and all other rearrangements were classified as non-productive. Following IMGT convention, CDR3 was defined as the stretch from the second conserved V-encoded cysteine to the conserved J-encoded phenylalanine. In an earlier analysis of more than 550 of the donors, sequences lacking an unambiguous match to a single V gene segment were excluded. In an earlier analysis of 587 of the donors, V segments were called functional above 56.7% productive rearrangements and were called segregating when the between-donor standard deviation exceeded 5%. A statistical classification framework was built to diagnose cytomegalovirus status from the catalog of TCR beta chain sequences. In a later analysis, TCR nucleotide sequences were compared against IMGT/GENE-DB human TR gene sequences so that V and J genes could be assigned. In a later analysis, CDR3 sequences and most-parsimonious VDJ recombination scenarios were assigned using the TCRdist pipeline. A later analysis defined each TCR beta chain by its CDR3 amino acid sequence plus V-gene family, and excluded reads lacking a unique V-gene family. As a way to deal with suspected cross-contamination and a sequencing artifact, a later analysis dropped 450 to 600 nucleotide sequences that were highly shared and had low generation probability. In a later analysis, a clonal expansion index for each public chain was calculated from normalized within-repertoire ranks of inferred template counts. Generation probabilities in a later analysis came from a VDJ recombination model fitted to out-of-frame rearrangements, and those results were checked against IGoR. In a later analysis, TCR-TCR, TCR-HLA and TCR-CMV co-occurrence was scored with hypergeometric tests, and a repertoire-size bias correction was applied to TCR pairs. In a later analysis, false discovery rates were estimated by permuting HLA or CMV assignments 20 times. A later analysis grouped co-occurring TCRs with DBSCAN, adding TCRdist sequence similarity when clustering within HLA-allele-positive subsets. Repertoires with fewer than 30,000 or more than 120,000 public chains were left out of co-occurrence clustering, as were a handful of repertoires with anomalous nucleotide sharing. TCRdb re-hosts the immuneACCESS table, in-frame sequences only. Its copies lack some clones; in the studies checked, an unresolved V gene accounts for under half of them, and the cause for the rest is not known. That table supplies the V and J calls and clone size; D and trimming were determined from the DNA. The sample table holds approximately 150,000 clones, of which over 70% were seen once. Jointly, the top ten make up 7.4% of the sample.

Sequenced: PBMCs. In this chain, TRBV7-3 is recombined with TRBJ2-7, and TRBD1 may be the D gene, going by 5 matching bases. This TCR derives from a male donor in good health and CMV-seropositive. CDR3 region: CASSLTNTGTKYF. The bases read TGTGCCAGCAGCTTAACGAATACAGGTACAAAGTACTTC. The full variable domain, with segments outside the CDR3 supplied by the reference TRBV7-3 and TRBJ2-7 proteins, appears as GAGVSQTPSNKVTEKGKYVELRCDPISGHTALYWYRQSLGQGPEFLIYFQGTGAADDSGLPNDRFFAVRPEGSVSTLKIQRTERGDSAVYLCASSLTNTGTKYFGPGTRLTVT.